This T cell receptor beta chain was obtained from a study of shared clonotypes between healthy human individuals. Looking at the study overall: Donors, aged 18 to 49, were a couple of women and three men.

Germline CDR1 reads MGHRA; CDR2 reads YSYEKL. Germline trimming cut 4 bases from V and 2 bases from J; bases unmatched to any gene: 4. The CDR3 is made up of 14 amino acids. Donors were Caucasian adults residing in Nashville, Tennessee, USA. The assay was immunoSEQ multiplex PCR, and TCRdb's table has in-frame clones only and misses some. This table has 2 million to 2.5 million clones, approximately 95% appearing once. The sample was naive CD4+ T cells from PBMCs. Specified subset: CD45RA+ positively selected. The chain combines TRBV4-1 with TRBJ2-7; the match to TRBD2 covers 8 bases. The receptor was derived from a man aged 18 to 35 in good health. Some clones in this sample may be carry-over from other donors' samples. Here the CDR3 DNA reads TGCGCCAGCAGCCCCTTAGCGGGACCCTACGAGCAGTACTTC. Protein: CASSPLAGPYEQYF.